This is a list of T cell receptor beta chains from one sample in a study of shared clonotypes between healthy human individuals. Assay: immunoSEQ multiplex PCR; the TCRdb copy retains only in-frame clones and omits some. The sample lists about 2 million clones, about 95% occurring once. Material: naive CD8+ T cells sorted from blood. These receptors originate from a man in his late teens or twenties in good health. Each CDR3 is given with its conserved first and last residue. Each record gives: D gene, CDR3 length, V gene, J gene, clone size, CDR3 DNA, CDR3 protein. D genes are given only for firm matches. Some rows mark clone size as missing; the rest say once, few, many or name a class of expanded clone.

>NA|15|TRBV6-6|TRBJ1-5|NA
TGTGCCAGCAGTTCCGGGACAAATTTTAATCAGCCCCAGCATTTT
CASSSGTNFNQPQHF
>TRBD1|15|TRBV2|TRBJ1-5|NA
TGTGCCAGCAGCCCGGACAGGGGAGGCAATCAGCCCCAGCATTTT
CASSPDRGGNQPQHF
>NA|14|TRBV27|TRBJ1-1|once
TGTGCCAGCAGTTTTACAAGGGTCGGGACTGAAGCTTTCTTT
CASSFTRVGTEAFF
>NA|13|TRBV29-1|TRBJ2-1|once
TGCAGCGCTGGGACGGACACTTACAATGAGCAGTTCTTC
CSAGTDTYNEQFF
>NA|13|TRBV12-5|TRBJ1-1|NA
TGTGCTAGTGGTTTGGACAGCTACACTGAAGCTTTCTTT
CASGLDSYTEAFF
>NA|12|TRBV27|TRBJ2-7|NA
TGTGCCAGCAGCCCAACGGGGTACGAGCAGTACTTC
CASSPTGYEQYF
>NA|14|TRBV9|TRBJ2-7|once
TGTGCCAGCAGCGTAGGGGGGGAGAACTACGAGCAGTACTTC
CASSVGGENYEQYF
>TRBD1|12|TRBV7-9|TRBJ2-7|NA
TGTGCCAGCAGTCCGACAGGGGGGGAGCAGTACTTC
CASSPTGGEQYF
>NA|15|TRBV27|TRBJ2-7|NA
TGTGCCAGCAGTTTAGGGCGCATATCTGGGGGGGAGCAGTACTTC
CASSLGRISGGEQYF
>TRBD2|16|TRBV11-2|TRBJ2-1|NA
TGTGCCAGCAGCTTACTAGCGGCCCAACTAGACAATGAGCAGTTCTTC
CASSLLAAQLDNEQFF
>NA|15|TRBV30|TRBJ2-7|NA
TGTGCCTGGAGTGTAGAGGGGCTCCACTCCTACGAGCAGTACTTC
CAWSVEGLHSYEQYF
>NA|16|TRBV11-3|TRBJ2-1|NA
TGTGCCAGCAGCTCCACCACTACCGGCTCCTACAATGAGCAGTTCTTC
CASSSTTTGSYNEQFF
>NA|13|TRBV7-9|TRBJ1-1|NA
TGTGCCAGCAGCTTAGCTGCGGGGCCCGAAGCTTTCTTT
CASSLAAGPEAFF
>NA|14|TRBV7-9|TRBJ2-1|few
TGTGCCAGCAGCCCCCCCTTGGGGACCAATGAGCAGTTCTTC
CASSPPLGTNEQFF
>TRBD2|13|TRBV6-5|TRBJ2-7|NA
TGTGCCAGCAGTACCGGGGACTACTACGAGCAGTACTTC
CASSTGDYYEQYF
>NA|11|TRBV11-1|TRBJ1-5|NA
TGTGCCAGCAGCCCCGGTCTTCCCCAGCATTTT
CASSPGLPQHF
>TRBD2|13|TRBV9|TRBJ2-5|NA
TGTGCCAGCAGCGTGTGGGGAGGGGAGACCCAGTACTTC
CASSVWGGETQYF
>NA|14|TRBV28|TRBJ1-5|NA
TGTGCCAGCAGTCCCCGCGGGGAGGGTCAGCCCCAGCATTTT
CASSPRGEGQPQHF
>NA|14|TRBV28|TRBJ1-2|NA
TGTGCCAGCAGTTCCGGGACCTCTATCTATGGCTACACCTTC
CASSSGTSIYGYTF
>NA|16|TRBV7-2|TRBJ2-2|NA
TGTGCCAGCAGCACGCCCGGGGGCGCGAACACCGGGGAGCTGTTTTTT
CASSTPGGANTGELFF
>TRBD2|13|TRBV5-6|TRBJ2-7|NA
TGTGCCAGCAGCACAGGCGGGAGCTACGAGCAGTACTTC
CASSTGGSYEQYF
>NA|12|TRBV29-1|TRBJ1-1|NA
TGCAGCGTAGACCTACAGGGCCCTGAAGCTTTCTTT
CSVDLQGPEAFF
>TRBD1|14|TRBV5-1|TRBJ2-3|NA
TGCGCCACGAAAACAGGGGGCGCATCAGATACGCAGTATTTT
CATKTGGASDTQYF
>NA|14|TRBV4-1|TRBJ2-7|NA
TGCGCCAGCAGCCCCAACGGATTATCCTACGAGCAGTACTTC
CASSPNGLSYEQYF
>TRBD1|18|TRBV4-1|TRBJ2-3|NA
TGCGCCAGCAGCCAAGCGGAGTTGGGGACAGGGGAGGCAGATACGCAGTATTTT
CASSQAELGTGEADTQYF
>NA|15|TRBV5-4|TRBJ2-1|NA
TGTGCCAGCAGCTTAGCGGCAGGAGAATTGAATGAGCAGTTCTTC
CASSLAAGELNEQFF
>TRBD2|15|TRBV11-2|TRBJ2-1|NA
TGTGCCAGCAGCTTAGTCGCGGGGGGGTACAATGAGCAGTTCTTC
CASSLVAGGYNEQFF
>NA|12|TRBV5-6|TRBJ1-6|once
TGTGCCAGCAGCTTGGGGAGTTCACCCCTCCACTTT
CASSLGSSPLHF
>NA|15|TRBV7-9|TRBJ2-1|NA
TGTGCCAGCAGCTTGGGACAAGGAGCCTACAATGAGCAGTTCTTC
CASSLGQGAYNEQFF
>TRBD2|17|TRBV7-9|TRBJ2-3|NA
TGTGCCAGCAGCTTAGTCCCTAGCGGTCCGACCACAGATACGCAGTATTTT
CASSLVPSGPTTDTQYF
>NA|13|TRBV6-5|TRBJ2-7|NA
TGTGCCAGCAGTTACACGGCGTCCTACGAGCAGTACTTC
CASSYTASYEQYF
>TRBD2|18|TRBV13|TRBJ2-3|NA
TGTGCCAGCAGCCCACGCCTAGCGGGGTTCTCTAGCACAGATACGCAGTATTTT
CASSPRLAGFSSTDTQYF
>TRBD1|16|TRBV4-3|TRBJ1-1|NA
TGCGCCAGCAGCCAAGTTATTGGGACAGGGGGCACTGAAGCTTTCTTT
CASSQVIGTGGTEAFF
>TRBD1|14|TRBV2|TRBJ1-2|NA
TGTGCCAGCAGTGAAGTTTCGACAGGGGATGGCTACACCTTC
CASSEVSTGDGYTF
>NA|11|TRBV20-1|TRBJ2-5|NA
TGCAGTGCTAGAGCGTCTTGGGAGCAGTACTTC
CSARASWEQYF